The entry below describes one T cell receptor beta chain. Antigen: not known. Sequenced by immunoSEQ multiplex PCR; TCRdb stores in-frame clones only, minus some. Here the sample spans about 2 million clones, roughly 95% being singletons. These data are taken from a study of shared clonotypes between healthy human individuals. The CDR3 length is 14 residues. CDR1 is SGHVS and CDR2 is FQNEAQ in the germline V gene. The V and J ends lost 7 bases and 9 bases respectively, with 19 bases between them. Findings and limits, study-wide: Sequencing depth was predicted to influence how clonotypes are shared among donors.

Naive CD8 cells, CD45RO-negative and positively selected for CCR7, excluded terminally differentiated effector memory CD45RA+ cells. Donors included only healthy HIV-negative adults lacking recent acute infections or vaccinations. The rearrangement links TRBV7-8 to TRBJ2-1; D possibly corresponds to TRBD2 (5 bases). The clonotype originates from a young man in good health. What was sequenced was naive CD8+ T cells sorted from blood. The CDR3 coding sequence is TGTGCCAGCATTCTCTCTGCAAGCGGCGGTGAGCAGTTCTTC. Its translation: CASILSASGGEQFF. Combining the CDR3 with reference TRBV7-8 and TRBJ2-1 gives the whole variable domain GAGVSQSPRYKVAKRGQDVALRCDPISGHVSLFWYQQALGQGPEFLTYFQNEAQLDKSGLPSDRFFAERPEGSVSTLKIQRTQQEDSAVYLCASILSASGGEQFFGPGTRLTVL.